What follows is one TCR beta chain and its context. This specimen comes from a study of blood T cells in healthy people across ages. A second PCR, run for roughly 7 to 12 cycles, used a sample-barcoded 5' primer plus a J-beta primer mix. From the 5' RACE reads, TCRdb called clonotypes with MiXCR, one entry per CDR3 protein. This table has about 1.4 million distinct CDR3 sequences, approximately 63% appearing once. V lost 6 bases, J lost 9 bases, and 14 bases lay in between. CDR1 is MNHEY, CDR2 SVGEGT, per germline. This CDR3 has 12 residues. The chain couples TRBV6-2 or TRBV6-3 to TRBJ1-1, with D tentatively TRBD1 (6 bases). Sample: blood. The receptor was isolated from a man aged 18-30 years in good health. The CDR3 DNA sequence: TGTGCCAGCAGCGCGGACAGCCGTCAAGCTTTCTTT. Its translation: CASSADSRQAFF.